Below, 10 T cell receptor beta chains from the same sample are listed, as sequenced in a study of blood T cell repertoires in COVID-19. TCRdb keeps only in-frame clones here, not all; method: immunoSEQ multiplex PCR. The sample holds about 190,000 clones, about 89% seen once. The sequenced sample consisted of peripheral blood. These receptor sequences come from a man aged 40-49 years with acute or convalescent COVID-19.

The genes are TRBV5-6 and TRBJ2-1; no definite D call. CDR1 and CDR2 from the germline V gene are SGHDT and YYEEEE. Deletions cut 3 bases from V and 0 bases from J, with 4 bases between. The CDR3 runs to 13 residues. The CDR3 here is CASSWSSYNEQFF. CDR3 nucleotide sequence: TGTGCCAGCAGCTGGAGCTCCTACAATGAGCAGTTCTTC.

The rearrangement joins TRBV30 to TRBJ1-5; 7 bases agree with TRBD1. After removal of 0 bases from V and 0 bases from J, the junction contained 2 bases not matched to a gene. Germline CDR1 GTSNPN, CDR2 SVGIG (reference sequence). There are 15 residues in the CDR3. The CDR3 DNA follows: TGTGCCTGGAGTGTCGGGACAGTTAGCAATCAGCCCCAGCATTTT. This encodes CAWSVGTVSNQPQHF.

The chain couples TRBV28 to TRBJ1-2; D call uncertain. Between the trimmed V and J ends, which lost 5 bases and 1 base, there was a span of 17 bases. This CDR3 is 16 amino acids long. From germline, CDR1 is MDHEN and CDR2 SYDVKM. Here the CDR3 DNA reads TGTGCCAGCAGTGTCTCCCGGGGAGCCTATAACTATGGCTACACCTTC. Protein sequence: CASSVSRGAYNYGYTF.

The V and J genes are TRBV5-4 and TRBJ2-1, with 7 nucleotides matching TRBD2. CDR3 size: 15 residues. J was trimmed by 0 bases and V by 0 bases; bases with no gene match: 0. The germline gives CDR1 SGHNT, CDR2 YYREEE (reference sequence). CDR3 region: CASSLGGGSYNEQFF. CDR3 DNA: TGTGCCAGCAGCTTGGGCGGGGGCTCCTACAATGAGCAGTTCTTC.

V gene TRBV10-3 combines with J gene TRBJ1-2; D gene unclear. The V and J ends lost 3 bases and 7 bases respectively, with 9 bases between them. This CDR3 is 12 amino acids long. Germline V gene data show CDR1 as ENHRY and CDR2 as SYGVKD. DNA for the CDR3: TGTGCCATCAGTGATTATTCGAGTGGCTACACCTTC. Translation gives CAISDYSSGYTF.

The CDR3 spells CASSPEPGTERASYGYTF. CDR3 nucleotides: TGTGCCAGCAGTCCGGAACCCGGGACAGAGAGGGCCTCGTATGGCTACACCTTC. This chain joins TRBV27 and TRBJ1-2; 7 bases are a match to TRBD1. Germline CDR1 and CDR2: MNHEY and SMNVEV (reference sequence). The junction had 20 bases not matched to a gene; V was cut back by 5 bases and J by 5 bases. This CDR3 region has 18 residues.

CDR3 protein: CASSEASQGPLSQHF. For the CDR3, the DNA is TGTGCCAGCAGTGAAGCATCACAGGGACCCTTGTCCCAGCATTTT. The genes are TRBV6-1 and TRBJ1-5; D possibly corresponds to TRBD1 (6 bases). The V and J ends lost 0 bases and 11 bases respectively, with 17 bases between them. This CDR3 is 15 amino acids long. Germline CDR1 is MNHNS and CDR2 is SASEGT.

V usage is TRBV11-1 and J usage is TRBJ2-2; 9 bases align to TRBD1. The V gene's germline CDR1 is SGHAT and CDR2 FQDESV (reference sequence). The trim removed 3 bases at V and 4 bases at J, leaving 6 bases unmatched. There are 16 residues in the CDR3. In DNA, the CDR3 is TGTGCCAGCAGCTTGCGGACAGGGGTGGGCACCGGGGAGCTGTTTTTT. Protein product: CASSLRTGVGTGELFF.

The rearrangement joins TRBV27 to TRBJ2-7, with 9 bases matching TRBD1. The CDR3 loop spans 15 amino acids. The germline V gene encodes CDR1 MNHEY and CDR2 SMNVEV (reference sequence). V lost 6 bases and J lost 3; bases outside the gene matches: 9. CDR3 region: CASRNSGTGYYEQYF. The CDR3 DNA reads as TGTGCCAGCAGAAACAGCGGGACAGGGTACTACGAGCAGTACTTC.

The chain employs TRBV6-2 or TRBV6-3 and TRBJ1-2, with D uncertain. Germline V lookup: CDR1 MNHEY, CDR2 SVGEGT. Trimming removed 0 bases from V and 8 bases from J, with 10 bases in between. The CDR3 length is 13 residues. CDR3 DNA: TGTGCCAGCAGTTACTCGTTCGCTAGGGGCTACACCTTC. It translates to CASSYSFARGYTF.